These T cell receptor beta chains were read from a single sample in a study of T-cell reconstitution after alpha-beta-depleted transplantation in children. From the PCR reads, TCRdb called clonotypes with MiXCR, one entry per CDR3 protein. The repertoire holds just over 200,000 distinct CDR3 sequences, about 8.7% seen once, with 35% in the top ten. Sequencing was performed on PBMCs, mostly from graft donor cells, taken 360 days after TCRalphabeta/CD19-depleted stem cell transplant. Source of these receptors: a male patient aged 2 to 9 who had a stem cell transplant for acute myeloid leukemia, so the T cells may come from the graft donor. CDR3s include the opening cysteine and the closing phenylalanine or tryptophan. Fields, in order: clone size, J gene, D gene, V gene, CDR3 DNA, CDR3 protein. D genes are given only for firm matches. A clone size is listed for some rows: how often the clone was seen (once, few, many), or a class if it is expanded.

clone size: few
J gene: TRBJ2-5
D gene: -
V gene: TRBV20-1
CDR3 DNA: TGCAGTGCTAGAGAGGGCGGTAGAGAGACCCAGTACTTC
CDR3 protein: CSAREGGRETQYF

clone size: many
J gene: TRBJ2-7
D gene: -
V gene: TRBV6-5
CDR3 DNA: TGTGCCAGCAGTTACGGGTCTGGTTCGATTTACGAGCAGTACTTC
CDR3 protein: CASSYGSGSIYEQYF

clone size: many
J gene: TRBJ2-1
D gene: -
V gene: TRBV20-1
CDR3 DNA: TGCAGTGCTAGAGGCCTGGGCGCCTACAATGAGCAGTTCTTC
CDR3 protein: CSARGLGAYNEQFF

clone size: -
J gene: TRBJ1-4
D gene: -
V gene: TRBV5-5
CDR3 DNA: TGTGCCAGCAGCTTGGTCGGGACTCTTAATGAAAAACTGTTTTTT
CDR3 protein: CASSLVGTLNEKLFF

clone size: -
J gene: TRBJ2-7
D gene: -
V gene: TRBV4-3
CDR3 DNA: TGCGCCAGCAGCCAAGATTCCAACACTTTTTACGAGCAGTACTTC
CDR3 protein: CASSQDSNTFYEQYF

clone size: few
J gene: TRBJ1-1
D gene: TRBD1
V gene: TRBV10-3
CDR3 DNA: TGTGCCATCAGTGAGTACCAGGGGGACACTGAAGCTTTCTTT
CDR3 protein: CAISEYQGDTEAFF

clone size: few
J gene: TRBJ1-1
D gene: -
V gene: TRBV6-1
CDR3 DNA: TGTGCCAGCAGTGAATATGGCGGGGGGGACACTGAAGCTTTCTTT
CDR3 protein: CASSEYGGGDTEAFF

clone size: few
J gene: TRBJ2-7
D gene: TRBD2
V gene: TRBV11-2
CDR3 DNA: TGTGCCAGCAGCTTAGGAAGACAAGGACTAGCGGGAGGACCCTACGAGCAGTACTTC
CDR3 protein: CASSLGRQGLAGGPYEQYF

clone size: few
J gene: TRBJ2-1
D gene: -
V gene: TRBV9
CDR3 DNA: TGTGCCAGCAGCCCCGATGGGACCCTTTCGAACAATGAGCAGTTCTTC
CDR3 protein: CASSPDGTLSNNEQFF

clone size: -
J gene: TRBJ2-7
D gene: -
V gene: TRBV29-1
CDR3 DNA: TGCAGCGTGGGGCGGACCGCAAAGGACGAGCAGTACTTC
CDR3 protein: CSVGRTAKDEQYF

clone size: many
J gene: TRBJ2-1
D gene: -
V gene: TRBV29-1
CDR3 DNA: TGCAGCGTTGCCGGGGGCTCTACTCGCAATGAGCAGTTCTTC
CDR3 protein: CSVAGGSTRNEQFF

clone size: many
J gene: TRBJ1-5
D gene: TRBD1
V gene: TRBV20-1
CDR3 DNA: TGCAGTGCGCTCCGGGGACAGGGGTCATTGCCCCAGCATTTT
CDR3 protein: CSALRGQGSLPQHF

clone size: few
J gene: TRBJ2-5
D gene: -
V gene: TRBV6-1
CDR3 DNA: TGTGCCAGCAGTGGACGACTAAACCAAGAGACCCAGTACTTC
CDR3 protein: CASSGRLNQETQYF

clone size: -
J gene: TRBJ2-1
D gene: -
V gene: TRBV5-1
CDR3 DNA: TGCGCCAGCAGCTTGGGGGAGAGGCACAATGAGCAGTTCTTC
CDR3 protein: CASSLGERHNEQFF